This record concerns one T cell receptor (beta chain) sequence. Participants had their cohort set by participant-reported clinical history. This sample was taken from a study of blood T cell repertoires in COVID-19. Using immunoSEQ multiplex PCR, the repertoire was profiled, and TCRdb retains in-frame clones only, with some absent. The table records roughly 500,000 clones, around 87% of them present only once. V lost 3 bases, J lost 7 bases, and 12 bases lay in between. The CDR3 covers 14 residues. Germline V gene sequence: CDR1 LNHDA, CDR2 SQIVND (reference sequence). This TCR was recovered from a woman aged 40 to 49 who had recovered from COVID-19. This rearrangement joins TRBV19 to TRBJ1-4; no definite D call. Input material: PBMCs or T cells enriched from blood (not recorded which). The CDR3 DNA sequence: TGTGCCAGTAGTATGGGTGGAGCTAGTGAAAAACTGTTTTTT. Translating gives CASSMGGASEKLFF.